This T cell receptor (beta chain) was documented in a study of cytomegalovirus exposure and HLA in healthy donors. In the study overall: The 100 to 150 validation repertoires matched the roughly 670 first-cohort repertoires in platform, a later analysis reported. The study, taken as a whole, reports: Rarity characterized most TCR sequences, yet some public TCRs appeared in many donors. Listed as cytomegalovirus-associated were 164 TCR beta chains.

The donors were part of the validation cohort of around 110 subjects. That cohort was separate from the first cohort, which comprised about 730 subjects. The table came from immunoSEQ multiplex PCR; TCRdb's copy has only in-frame clones and leaves some out. Of some 170,000 clones detected, roughly 80% appear once; the ten largest clones hold about 2.3%. As to this clone: As yet, its antigen is unknown.

Germline lookup yields CDR1 LNHDA and CDR2 SQIVND (reference sequence). The CDR3 covers 12 residues. The V end was cut by 3 bases, the J end by 5 bases, with 7 bases between. What was sequenced was PBMCs. The V gene is TRBV19, the J gene TRBJ2-5; D unresolved. The clonotype was recovered from a man aged 30 to 45 in good health and CMV-seropositive. CDR3 in amino acids: CASSIGQETQYF. The CDR3 nucleotides read TGTGCCAGTAGTATTGGTCAGGAGACCCAGTACTTC.